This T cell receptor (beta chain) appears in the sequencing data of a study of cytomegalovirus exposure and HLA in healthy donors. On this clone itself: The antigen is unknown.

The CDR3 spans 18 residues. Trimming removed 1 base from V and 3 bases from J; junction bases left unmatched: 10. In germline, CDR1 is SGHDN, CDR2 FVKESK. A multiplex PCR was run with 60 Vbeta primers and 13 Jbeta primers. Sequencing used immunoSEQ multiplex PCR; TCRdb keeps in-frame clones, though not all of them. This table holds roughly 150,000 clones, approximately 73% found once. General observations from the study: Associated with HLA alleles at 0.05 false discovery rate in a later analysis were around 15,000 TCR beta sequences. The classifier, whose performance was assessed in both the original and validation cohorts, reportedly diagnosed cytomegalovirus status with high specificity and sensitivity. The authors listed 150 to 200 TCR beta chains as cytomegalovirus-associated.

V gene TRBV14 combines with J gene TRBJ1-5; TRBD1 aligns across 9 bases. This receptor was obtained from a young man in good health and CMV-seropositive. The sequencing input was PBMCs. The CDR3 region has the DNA TGTGCCAGCAGCCAAGCCAACAGGGGGCTAGTTTTCAATCAGCCCCAGCATTTT. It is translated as CASSQANRGLVFNQPQHF.